The 9 T cell receptor beta chains in this list originate from one sample, sequenced in a study of T cell responses to AZD1222 COVID-19 vaccine. This table comes from immunoSEQ multiplex PCR, and its TCRdb copy is limited to in-frame clones, with some not included. The table shows about 120,000 clones, with 80% to 95% occurring only once. Sequenced material: peripheral blood, taken on day 0 of AZD1222 vaccination. The receptors stem from an adult in good health.

This chain joins TRBV7-8 and TRBJ2-2, with D perhaps matching TRBD2 (6 bases). Trimming left V 4 bases short and J 4 bases short, with 16 bases between. Germline CDR1 and CDR2: SGHVS and FQNEAQ. This CDR3 contains 16 residues. The CDR3 loop is CASSSGSGTRTGELFF. CDR3 sequence (DNA): TGTGCCAGCAGCTCCGGCTCCGGGACTCGCACCGGGGAGCTGTTTTTT. Using reference TRBV7-8 and TRBJ2-2 for the parts outside the CDR3, the full variable domain is GAGVSQSPRYKVAKRGQDVALRCDPISGHVSLFWYQQALGQGPEFLTYFQNEAQLDKSGLPSDRFFAERPEGSVSTLKIQRTQQEDSAVYLCASSSGSGTRTGELFFGEGSRLTVL.

The chain employs TRBV6-2 or TRBV6-3 and TRBJ2-7; tentatively, D is TRBD1 (6 bases). CDR3 length equals 15 residues. From germline, CDR1 is MNHEY and CDR2 SVGEGT. V was clipped by 5 bases and J by 2 bases, with 16 bases between them. In nucleotides, the CDR3 is TGTGCCAGCAGTCAGCGGAGGACAGCGACCTACGAGCAGTACTTC. It codes for CASSQRRTATYEQYF.

The rearrangement uses TRBV6-5 and TRBJ2-7; D possibly corresponds to TRBD1 (5 bases). Germline V gene data show CDR1 as MNHEY and CDR2 as SVGAGI. CDR3 length equals 13 residues. Trimming removed 0 bases from V and 6 bases from J, with 9 bases in between. The CDR3 DNA reads TGTGCCAGCAGTTACTCCGACAGAGGCGAGCAGTACTTC. Amino acids: CASSYSDRGEQYF.

The J gene is TRBJ2-1, the V gene TRBV5-4, with 15 bases that match TRBD2. Germline values: CDR1 SGHNT, CDR2 YYREEE (reference sequence). The ends lost 4 bases at V and 1 base at J; junction bases unmatched: 6. This CDR3 region has 18 residues. CDR3 loop: CASSGGLAGGTSYNEQFF. CDR3 DNA sequence: TGTGCCAGCAGCGGCGGACTAGCGGGGGGGACTTCCTACAATGAGCAGTTCTTC.

The chain links TRBV6-5 to TRBJ2-7; D perhaps matches TRBD1 (6 bases). V was cut by 6 bases and J by 2 bases, with 11 bases left in between. Germline loops: CDR1 MNHEY, CDR2 SVGAGI. The CDR3 runs 13 residues. The CDR3 sequence: CASSPTGPYEQYF. CDR3 in DNA: TGTGCCAGCAGCCCGACAGGTCCCTACGAGCAGTACTTC.

This sequence joins TRBV7-2 and TRBJ2-2; possibly TRBD2 for D (6 bases). There are 13 residues in the CDR3. Per germline, CDR1 SGHTA and CDR2 FQGNSA. Trimming shortened V by 0 bases and J by 9 bases, and 8 bases separated the two germline ends. The CDR3 here is CASSLAGGWELFF. CDR3 nucleotide sequence: TGTGCCAGCAGCTTAGCGGGGGGATGGGAGCTGTTTTTT.

The rearrangement uses TRBV18 and TRBJ1-1; no reliable D call. The CDR3 extends over 14 amino acids. Trimming removed 3 bases at V and 6 bases at J, with 14 bases between. CDR1 is KGHSH, CDR2 LQKENI, per germline. CDR3 coding DNA: TGTGCCAGCTCACCCGAGAAGGGTATCGCTGAAGCTTTCTTT. Amino acids: CASSPEKGIAEAFF.

DNA for the CDR3: TGCGCCAGCAGCCAAAGCTTCTCCGGGGTCTCCTACGAGCAGTACTTC. Amino acids: CASSQSFSGVSYEQYF. The rearrangement uses TRBV4-1 and TRBJ2-7; tentative D call: TRBD2 (5 bases). The CDR3 consists of 16 residues. V dropped 2 bases and J dropped 0 bases, with 14 bases sitting between them. The germline gives CDR1 MGHRA, CDR2 YSYEKL.

The chain joins TRBV5-5 to TRBJ1-5; D is perhaps TRBD1 (5 bases). V was clipped by 5 bases and J by 3 bases, with 12 bases between them. Germline-derived CDR1 and CDR2 are SGHKS and YYEKEE (reference sequence). This CDR3 has 14 residues. This CDR3 reads CASRPDSNNQPQHF. CDR3 bases: TGTGCCAGCAGACCCGACAGTAACAATCAGCCCCAGCATTTT.